This T cell receptor (beta chain) appears in the sequencing data of a study of regulatory T cells in long-lasting Graves disease. With regard to this clonotype: The antigen remains unidentified.

Study observations and caveats: With 2,741 shared public clonotypes, persistent patients exceeded new patients, who shared about a thousand.

Sample time point: persistent/refractory GD, antithyroid drugs over 5 years with positive TRAb. Following extraction of RNA from PBMCs, that RNA was used to make the TCR library. EDTA tubes received 7.5 to 9 milliliters of collected peripheral blood. HTBI primers from iRepertoire and Arm-PCR of CDR3 regions yielded the TCR beta libraries. TCRdb re-called the multiplex PCR reads through MiXCR, storing one row per CDR3 protein. This table has about 660,000 distinct CDR3 sequences, about 30% appearing once. CDR1 is MGHRA and CDR2 is YSYEKL in the germline V gene. The CDR3 spans 13 residues. J gave up 5 bases and V 8 bases, and 3 bases lay outside the gene matches.

This sample comprised peripheral blood mononuclear cells (PBMCs), obtained when the disease was refractory, from a patient treated with antithyroid drugs. J is TRBJ1-4 and V is TRBV4-1; TRBD1 agrees at 9 bases. The sequence came from a female donor with Graves disease. CDR3 region: CASAGTGNEKLFF. The CDR3 DNA reads as TGCGCCAGCGCCGGGACAGGGAATGAAAAACTGTTTTTT.